Each of the 13 T cell receptor beta chains below was sequenced from the same sample in a study of cytomegalovirus exposure and HLA in healthy donors. 13 Jbeta primers and 60 Vbeta primers were used for the PCR. Libraries were prepared by immunoSEQ multiplex PCR; TCRdb keeps only in-frame clonotypes and omits some of them. This table holds more than 80,000 clones, roughly 82% found once. The sequenced sample was PBMCs. The receptor set was obtained from a man aged 50-60 years in good health and CMV-seronegative.

The rearrangement joins TRBV18 to TRBJ2-5, with 15 bases fitting TRBD2. This CDR3 spans 16 amino acids. From germline, CDR1 is KGHSH and CDR2 LQKENI. With V trimmed by 5 bases and J by 5 bases, 6 bases remained unmatched. This chain's CDR3 is CASSSGLAGGEETQYF. In nucleotides, the CDR3 is TGTGCCAGCTCATCGGGACTAGCGGGGGGTGAGGAGACCCAGTACTTC.

The genes are TRBV9 and TRBJ2-3, with D perhaps TRBD2 (6 bases). Trimming stripped 2 bases from V and 5 bases from J, with 18 bases between. CDR3 size: 16 residues. Per the germline V gene, CDR1 is SGDLS and CDR2 is YYNGEE. CDR3 residues: CASSVSGTPRQDTQYF. The CDR3 region has the DNA TGTGCCAGCAGCGTTTCCGGGACTCCGAGGCAAGATACGCAGTATTTT.

The chain links TRBV6-6 to TRBJ2-6; D unresolved. CDR3 length equals 14 residues. V shed 2 bases and J shed 1 base, with 3 bases lying between them. Germline CDR1 is MNHNY and CDR2 is SVGAGI (reference sequence). CDR3 DNA sequence: TGTGCCAGCAGTTACCTATCTGGGGCCAACGTCCTGACTTTC. Translating gives CASSYLSGANVLTF.

The J gene is TRBJ2-5, the V gene TRBV5-1; 7 bases fit TRBD2. Germline loops: CDR1 SGHRS, CDR2 YFSETQ. This CDR3 spans 16 amino acids. The trim removed 2 bases at V and 6 bases at J, leaving 13 bases unmatched. The CDR3: CASSLRTSPEYKTQYF. In nucleotides, the CDR3 is TGCGCCAGCAGCTTACGGACTAGTCCGGAGTATAAGACCCAGTACTTC.

The chain combines TRBV12-5 with TRBJ1-2; D is perhaps TRBD1 (5 bases). V gave up 4 bases and J gave up 4 bases, with 16 bases separating them. The CDR3 covers 15 residues. The germline V gene encodes CDR1 LGHNT and CDR2 FRNRAP. CDR3 region: CASGSFPGGVYGYTF. The CDR3 DNA sequence: TGTGCTAGTGGTTCTTTTCCGGGAGGGGTCTATGGCTACACCTTC.

The chain combines TRBV5-6 with TRBJ1-3; 7 positions agree with TRBD1. The CDR3 has 17 residues. Germline trimming cut 4 bases from V and 0 bases from J; bases unmatched to any gene: 10. Looked up from germline, CDR1 is SGHDT and CDR2 is YYEEEE. CDR3 nucleotides: TGTGCCAGCAGCATGACAGGGCTGAGTATCTCTGGAAACACCATATATTTT. It encodes CASSMTGLSISGNTIYF. The full variable domain, with the rest looked up from reference TRBV5-6 and TRBJ1-3, is DAGVTQSPTHLIKTRGQQVTLRCSPKSGHDTVSWYQQALGQGPQFIFQYYEEEERQRGNFPDRFSGHQFPNYSSELNVNALLLGDSALYLCASSMTGLSISGNTIYFGEGSWLTVV.

Details on this clone: The same CDR3 arises from other DNA sequences in this sample as well. The genes are TRBV12-5 and TRBJ2-3, with D perhaps TRBD2 (6 bases). The V gene lost 7 bases and the J gene lost 6 bases, with 11 bases spanning the gap. Germline assignment: CDR1 LGHNT and CDR2 FRNRAP. This CDR3 contains 12 residues. As DNA, the CDR3 is TGTGCTAGTGCCTGGGGGGAGGATACGCAGTATTTT. Translated, it gives CASAWGEDTQYF.

This clone was counted a single time. CDR3 in amino acids: CASSPTGGREKLFF. DNA for the CDR3: TGTGCCAGCAGCCCGACAGGGGGCCGGGAAAAACTGTTTTTT. The rearrangement links TRBV25-1 to TRBJ1-4, with 10 bases that match TRBD1. CDR1 is MGHDK and CDR2 is SYGVNS in the germline V gene. Germline trimming cut 6 bases from V and 8 bases from J; bases unmatched to any gene: 6. The CDR3 runs to 14 residues.

The chain combines TRBV11-1 with TRBJ2-4, with D perhaps matching TRBD1 (6 bases). Trimming stripped 5 bases from V and 1 base from J, with 15 bases between. Germline V gene data show CDR1 as SGHAT and CDR2 as FQDESV (reference sequence). The CDR3 has 16 amino acids. CDR3 DNA sequence: TGTGCCAGCAGCCCTCCACAGGGTGCGGCCAAAAACATTCAGTACTTC. Protein: CASSPPQGAAKNIQYF.

The chain carries TRBV7-9 and TRBJ1-1; possible D gene TRBD1, 6 bases. Germline values: CDR1 SEHNR, CDR2 FQNEAQ (reference sequence). Trimming took 4 bases from V and 3 from J, leaving 12 bases between them. The CDR3 length is 14 residues. CDR3 protein: CASSSQGRDTEAFF. DNA for the CDR3: TGTGCCAGCAGCTCACAGGGAAGGGACACTGAAGCTTTCTTT.

This chain connects TRBV27 to TRBJ2-5; 12 nucleotides align to TRBD2. Per germline, CDR1 MNHEY and CDR2 SMNVEV (reference sequence). The CDR3 loop spans 17 amino acids. V lost 4 bases to trimming and J lost 9 bases; unmatched junction nucleotides: 15. The CDR3 here is CASSSVLAGGSEGAQYF. The CDR3 region has the DNA TGTGCCAGCAGTTCCGTACTAGCGGGGGGCTCGGAAGGGGCCCAGTACTTC.

The rearrangement links TRBV7-2 to TRBJ1-6; D is uncertain. V was cut by 4 bases and J by 0 bases, with 7 bases left in between. The CDR3 sequence is 15 residues long. Germline assignment: CDR1 SGHTA and CDR2 FQGNSA. The CDR3 here is CASSWWSSYNSPLHF. CDR3 bases: TGTGCCAGCAGCTGGTGGAGCTCCTATAATTCACCCCTCCACTTT.

The chain employs TRBV4-3 and TRBJ1-1; TRBD1 agrees at 7 bases. The germline gives CDR1 LGHNA, CDR2 YSLEER. Trimming removed 3 bases from V and 3 bases from J; junction bases left unmatched: 7. The CDR3 has 15 residues. The CDR3 nucleotides read TGCGCCAGCAGCCAGGAAAGACAGGGACACACTGAAGCTTTCTTT. It codes for CASSQERQGHTEAFF.